Listed below are T cell receptor beta chains from one sample, sequenced in a study of blood T cell repertoires in COVID-19. Assay used: immunoSEQ multiplex PCR; TCRdb lists only in-frame clones, some missing. This sample has 450,000 to 600,000 clones, with roughly 87% found just once. Sequenced input: PBMCs or T cells enriched from blood (not recorded which). Receptors originate from a woman between 18 and 30 years old who had recovered from COVID-19. The CDR3 runs from the conserved cysteine through the conserved F or W. The D gene is left open where the match is weak. Part of the rows lack a size; the others show once, few, many or a class for expanded clones.

size | J | V | D | length | DNA | CDR3
once | TRBJ1-1 | TRBV30 | NA | 14 | TGTGCCTGTCAGGGGCCCGGGTTGGACACTGAAGCTTTCTTT | CACQGPGLDTEAFF
NA | TRBJ1-2 | TRBV30 | TRBD1 | 15 | TGTGCCTGGACCGAACAGGGGCGGCTCGACTATGGCTACACCTTC | CAWTEQGRLDYGYTF
NA | TRBJ2-1 | TRBV5-6 | NA | 12 | TGTGCCAGCAGCTCGACGGGAGATGAGCAGTTCTTC | CASSSTGDEQFF
NA | TRBJ1-1 | TRBV30 | NA | 12 | TGTGCCTGGAGTGTAGGGGGTCAAAGGGCTTTCTTT | CAWSVGGQRAFF
NA | TRBJ2-2 | TRBV4-1 | TRBD1 | 17 | TGCGCCAGCAGCCCGAGGGCAGGGGGCGCAAACACCGGGGAGCTGTTTTTT | CASSPRAGGANTGELFF
once | TRBJ2-1 | TRBV30 | NA | 14 | TGTGCCTGGAGTGCGGGCAGGGCCTACAATGAGCAGTTCTTC | CAWSAGRAYNEQFF
NA | TRBJ2-1 | TRBV7-8 | TRBD2 | 16 | TGTGCCAGCAGCCGAAGCGGGGGGGTCTCCTACAATGAGCAGTTCTTC | CASSRSGGVSYNEQFF
NA | TRBJ2-3 | TRBV2 | NA | 15 | TGTGCCAGCAGCCGAAGGGCTAGCGACACAGATACGCAGTATTTT | CASSRRASDTDTQYF
NA | TRBJ1-1 | TRBV14 | NA | 18 | TGTGCCAGCAGCCAATTGGGGGCAAGGGGAATAGACGGAACTGAAGCTTTCTTT | CASSQLGARGIDGTEAFF
NA | TRBJ1-4 | TRBV5-1 | NA | 12 | TGCGCCAGCAGCTTGGACGGGGAAAAACTGTTTTTT | CASSLDGEKLFF
NA | TRBJ2-2 | TRBV30 | TRBD1 | 14 | TGTGCCTGGAGCGATACAGGGGGTTACGGGGAGCTGTTTTTT | CAWSDTGGYGELFF
NA | TRBJ1-4 | TRBV19 | NA | 12 | TGTGCCAGTACCCATGGTGGGGGGAAACTGTTTTTT | CASTHGGGKLFF
NA | TRBJ1-2 | TRBV30 | NA | 15 | TGTGCCTGGAGTGCAGGGGCAGCCTCTGGCTATGGCTACACCTTC | CAWSAGAASGYGYTF
NA | TRBJ2-4 | TRBV7-9 | NA | 14 | TGTGCCAGCAGCTTAAACTCAGGGGAAAACATTCAGTACTTC | CASSLNSGENIQYF
once | TRBJ2-5 | TRBV5-1 | TRBD1 | 17 | TGCGCCAGCAGCTTGGTGGGGGGACAGGGAGGAGGAGAGACCCAGTACTTC | CASSLVGGQGGGETQYF
few | TRBJ1-3 | TRBV7-6 | NA | 16 | TGTGCCAGCAGCTTAGCGAGCAGGGAGGCTGGAAACACCATATATTTT | CASSLASREAGNTIYF
once | TRBJ2-5 | TRBV7-9 | NA | 17 | TGTGCCAGCAGCTTAGTACAGGGATTTGCTGGTTTAGAGACCCAGTACTTC | CASSLVQGFAGLETQYF
NA | TRBJ1-4 | TRBV19 | NA | 14 | TGTGCCAGTAGGCGATTTGCAACTAATGAAAAACTGTTTTTT | CASRRFATNEKLFF
NA | TRBJ2-5 | TRBV5-5 | NA | 13 | TGTGCCAGCAGCTTGGATTATGCGGAGACCCAGTACTTC | CASSLDYAETQYF
NA | TRBJ1-2 | TRBV19 | NA | 14 | TGTGCCAGTAGTATGAGGGAACCCCCCACCGGCTACACCTTC | CASSMREPPTGYTF
NA | TRBJ1-6 | TRBV10-3 | NA | 13 | TGTGCCATCAGTGAGGAGGCTAGTTCACCCCTCCACTTT | CAISEEASSPLHF
NA | TRBJ1-6 | TRBV9 | TRBD1 | 15 | TGTGCCAGCAGCGCCACGGGACAGGTCAATTCACCCCTCCACTTT | CASSATGQVNSPLHF
NA | TRBJ2-7 | TRBV15 | NA | 11 | TGTGCCACTAGAGACGGGAACGAGCAGTACTTC | CATRDGNEQYF
NA | TRBJ1-1 | TRBV6-5 | NA | 15 | TGTGCCAGTAGTTACTCGCGGGGAGTGGGCACTGAAGCTTTCTTT | CASSYSRGVGTEAFF
once | TRBJ2-3 | TRBV19 | NA | 14 | TGTGCCAGTAGTATTAGTGTGGCGGGGGATACGCAGTATTTT | CASSISVAGDTQYF
NA | TRBJ1-2 | TRBV2 | NA | 13 | TGTGCCAGCAGTGAAGTTGAAGGAGAAGGCTACACCTTC | CASSEVEGEGYTF
NA | TRBJ2-3 | TRBV7-7 | NA | 15 | TGTGCTAGCAGCTTAGGACTGGCTAGCACAGATACGCAGTATTTT | CASSLGLASTDTQYF
NA | TRBJ2-5 | TRBV27 | NA | 12 | TGTGCCAGCAGTGCCACGAGGGAGACCCAGTACTTC | CASSATRETQYF
NA | TRBJ2-1 | TRBV18 | TRBD2 | 18 | TGTGCCAGCTCACCGTCGCGGAGGACTTCCGGGGGGAGCAATGAGCAGTTCTTC | CASSPSRRTSGGSNEQFF
once | TRBJ1-1 | TRBV19 | NA | 14 | TGTGCCAGTAGGGACGGGACTGGCCCCACTGAAGCTTTCTTT | CASRDGTGPTEAFF
NA | TRBJ2-7 | TRBV20-1 | NA | 11 | TGCAGTGCCTCAGGGAATAACGAGCAGTACTTC | CSASGNNEQYF
NA | TRBJ1-2 | TRBV30 | NA | 16 | TGTGCCTGGGCCCCAATGGGGGCTGGATTGAACTATGGCTACACCTTC | CAWAPMGAGLNYGYTF
once | TRBJ2-1 | TRBV5-1 | TRBD2 | 14 | TGCGCCAGTACGACTAGCGGGGGTCCGTATGAGCAGTTCTTC | CASTTSGGPYEQFF
few | TRBJ1-3 | TRBV19 | NA | 16 | TGTGCCAGTAGTATACTGAACGGGAACTCTGGAAACACCATATATTTT | CASSILNGNSGNTIYF
NA | TRBJ2-5 | TRBV5-1 | NA | 14 | TGCGCCAGCTCCCCAATTAGTACGGAAGAGACCCAGTACTTC | CASSPISTEETQYF
few | TRBJ2-3 | TRBV15 | TRBD2 | 17 | TGTGCCACCAGCAGAGATACCTTGCGGGGGAGCACAGATACGCAGTATTTT | CATSRDTLRGSTDTQYF
NA | TRBJ1-2 | TRBV28 | NA | 14 | TGTGCCAGCAGTCCACCTACCGGAGAGGGTGGCTACACCTTC | CASSPPTGEGGYTF
NA | TRBJ1-4 | TRBV18 | TRBD1 | 15 | TGTGCCAGCTCGATCCGACAGGGAAGGGATGAAAAACTGTTTTTT | CASSIRQGRDEKLFF
NA | TRBJ1-2 | TRBV10-3 | NA | 13 | TGTGCCATCAGTGTATCACAGCACTATGGCTACACCTTC | CAISVSQHYGYTF
NA | TRBJ2-5 | TRBV5-1 | NA | 12 | TGCGCCAGCAGCACAGGGCAAGAGACCCAGTACTTC | CASSTGQETQYF
NA | TRBJ2-7 | TRBV18 | TRBD1 | 15 | TGTGCCAGCTCACCCTCCGGGACAGGGGTAGATAGGCGGTACTTC | CASSPSGTGVDRRYF
NA | TRBJ1-2 | TRBV7-8 | NA | 14 | TGTGCCAGCAGCGCCCAACAGAGTAACTATGGCTACACCTTC | CASSAQQSNYGYTF
once | TRBJ2-3 | TRBV7-3 | NA | 17 | TGTGCCAGCAGCTTAGGTCTTTTAAGGGGGGGTACAGATACGCAGTATTTT | CASSLGLLRGGTDTQYF
NA | TRBJ1-2 | TRBV5-1 | NA | 17 | TGCGCCAGCAGCTCCCAGATCTCTGGACAGACGAACTATGGCTACACCTTC | CASSSQISGQTNYGYTF
NA | TRBJ2-2 | TRBV5-1 | NA | 11 | TGCGCCAGCAGCTTCGGCGGGGAGCTGTTTTTT | CASSFGGELFF
NA | TRBJ1-4 | TRBV19 | NA | 14 | TGTGCCAGTAGTATACAGGGCCTTAATGAAAAACTGTTTTTT | CASSIQGLNEKLFF
NA | TRBJ1-4 | TRBV2 | NA | 13 | TGTGCCAGCAGTGAAGTTGGCAGTGAAAAACTGTTTTTT | CASSEVGSEKLFF
NA | TRBJ2-5 | TRBV7-2 | TRBD1 | 14 | TGTGCCAGCAGGTTAGACAGGGGACAAGAGACCCAGTACTTC | CASRLDRGQETQYF
NA | TRBJ2-7 | TRBV29-1 | TRBD2 | 13 | TGCAGCGTTGCAGGCGGGAGGGGTGGGCAGCAGTACTTC | CSVAGGRGGQQYF
NA | TRBJ1-2 | TRBV6-5 | NA | 13 | TGTGCCAGCGCCCGGGGGGGGTGGGACGGCTACACCTTC | CASARGGWDGYTF
NA | TRBJ2-5 | TRBV27 | NA | 14 | TGTGCCAGCAGTCCCCGGGGGAGGAGGGAGACCCAGTACTTC | CASSPRGRRETQYF
NA | TRBJ2-4 | TRBV30 | NA | 12 | TGTGCCTGGAGTGTAACGGTAGGGGCTCAGTACTTC | CAWSVTVGAQYF
NA | TRBJ2-3 | TRBV13 | TRBD2 | 18 | TGTGCCAGCAGCCTTTATCCTAGCGGGGGAGTGGTGGCAGATACGCAGTATTTT | CASSLYPSGGVVADTQYF
NA | TRBJ1-5 | TRBV9 | NA | 13 | TGTGCCAGCAGCGTAGGGACTGATCAGCCCCAGCATTTT | CASSVGTDQPQHF
NA | TRBJ2-3 | TRBV4-1 | TRBD2 | 16 | TGCGCCAGCAGCTTACTAGCGGGGGCAGACGGGGATACGCAGTATTTT | CASSLLAGADGDTQYF
NA | TRBJ1-4 | TRBV2 | NA | 16 | TGTGCCAGCAGTGTGTACCTCATACAGGGTAGGGAAAAACTGTTTTTT | CASSVYLIQGREKLFF
NA | TRBJ2-7 | TRBV5-1 | TRBD2 | 17 | TGCGCCAGCAGCTTGGCCACACCGGGACTAGCGGCCTACGAGCAGTACTTC | CASSLATPGLAAYEQYF
NA | TRBJ2-2 | TRBV7-9 | NA | 16 | TGTGCCAGCAGCTCTCGGGGGAATATCTTTACCGGGGAGCTGTTTTTT | CASSSRGNIFTGELFF